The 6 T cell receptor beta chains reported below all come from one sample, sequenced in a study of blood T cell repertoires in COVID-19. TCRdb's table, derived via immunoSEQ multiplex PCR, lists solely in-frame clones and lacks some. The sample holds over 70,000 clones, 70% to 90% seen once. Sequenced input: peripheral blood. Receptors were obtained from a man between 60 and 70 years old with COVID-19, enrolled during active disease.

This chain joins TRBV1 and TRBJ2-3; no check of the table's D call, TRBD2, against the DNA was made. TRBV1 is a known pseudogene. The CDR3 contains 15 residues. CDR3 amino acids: CTSSQDGSLIDTQYF. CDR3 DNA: TGCACCAGCAGCCAAGATGGTAGCTTGATCGATACGCAGTATTTT.

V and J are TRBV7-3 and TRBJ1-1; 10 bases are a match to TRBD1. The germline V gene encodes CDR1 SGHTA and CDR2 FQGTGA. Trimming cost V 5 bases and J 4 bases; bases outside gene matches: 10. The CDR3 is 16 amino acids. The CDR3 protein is CASSPYGTGVSTEAFF. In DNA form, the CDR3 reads TGTGCCAGCAGCCCGTATGGGACAGGGGTCTCCACTGAAGCTTTCTTT.

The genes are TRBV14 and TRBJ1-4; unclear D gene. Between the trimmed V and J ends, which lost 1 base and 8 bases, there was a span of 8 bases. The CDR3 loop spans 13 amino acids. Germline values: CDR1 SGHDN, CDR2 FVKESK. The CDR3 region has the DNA TGTGCCAGCAGCCAAGGGACTGGAGAAAAACTGTTTTTT. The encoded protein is CASSQGTGEKLFF.

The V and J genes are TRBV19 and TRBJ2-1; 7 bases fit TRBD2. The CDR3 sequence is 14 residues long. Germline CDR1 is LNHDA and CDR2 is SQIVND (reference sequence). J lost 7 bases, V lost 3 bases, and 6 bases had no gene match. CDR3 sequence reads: CASSIGLAVNEQFF. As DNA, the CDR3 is TGTGCCAGTAGTATTGGTCTAGCGGTAAATGAGCAGTTCTTC.

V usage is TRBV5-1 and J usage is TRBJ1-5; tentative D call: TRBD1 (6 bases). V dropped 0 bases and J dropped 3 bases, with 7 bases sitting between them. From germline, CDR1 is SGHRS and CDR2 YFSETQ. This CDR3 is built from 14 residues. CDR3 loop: CASSLGDNNQPQHF. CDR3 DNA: TGCGCCAGCAGCTTGGGGGACAACAATCAGCCCCAGCATTTT.

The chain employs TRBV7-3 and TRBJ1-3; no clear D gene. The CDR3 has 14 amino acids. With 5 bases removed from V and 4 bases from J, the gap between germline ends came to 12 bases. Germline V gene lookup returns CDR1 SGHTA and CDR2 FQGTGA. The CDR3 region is CASSKEVGGNTIYF. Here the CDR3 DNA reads TGTGCCAGCAGCAAGGAGGTTGGAGGAAACACCATATATTTT.